This T cell receptor (beta chain) derives from a study of blood T cells in healthy people across ages. This clonotype turned up a few times. Germline V gene sequence: CDR1 SGHTA, CDR2 FQGNSA. V shed 5 bases, J shed 4 bases, and the junction held 13 bases outside the gene matches. The CDR3 has 18 amino acids. Primers used in a second PCR of roughly 6 to 11 cycles were a sample-barcoded 5' primer and a J-beta primer mix. A single record per CDR3 protein comes from TCRdb applying MiXCR to the 5' RACE reads. The sample has approximately 800,000 distinct CDR3 sequences; 46% are singletons. This receptor was identified in a man of 80 years or more in good health. The sequenced sample consisted of blood. The chain has TRBV7-2 and TRBJ2-1, with TRBD2 matching over 11 bases. This CDR3 is CASSTPGTSGSRYNEQFF. CDR3 nucleotides: TGTGCCAGCAGCACACCCGGGACTAGCGGTTCTCGGTACAATGAGCAGTTCTTC.